Presented here are 3 T cell receptor beta chains from one specimen sequenced in a study of beta chain features in type 1 diabetes. As every portion of the isolated RNA was reverse transcribed, the sequencing read expressed TCRB transcripts. Data came from immunoSEQ multiplex PCR; TCRdb stores just in-frame clones and leaves some out. This table has 860,000 or so clones, 17% appearing once. The sample consisted of naive CD4+ T cells from blood. The receptors come from a woman aged 18-35 years in good health.

In this sample, this clone turned up a few times. One junction end does not reproduce the germline sequence, and a read error may be involved. The chain recombines TRBV5-1 with TRBJ2-7; 11 bases are a match to TRBD2. Germline lookup yields CDR1 SGHRS and CDR2 YFSETQ. This CDR3 has 15 amino acids. The DNA of the CDR3 is TGCGCCAGCAGCCCACTAGCGGGAGACTCCCACGAGCAGTACTTC. Translated, it gives CASSPLAGDSHEQYF.

The V call is TRBV27, the J call TRBJ1-2, with a weak D call TRBD1 (6 bases). Trimming took 5 bases from V and 7 from J, leaving 14 bases between them. CDR1 and CDR2 from the germline V gene are MNHEY and SMNVEV (reference sequence). There are 13 residues in the CDR3. The CDR3 sequence is CASSPPGEGGYTF. For the CDR3, the DNA is TGTGCCAGCAGTCCCCCAGGGGAGGGTGGCTACACCTTC.

The chain employs TRBV18 and TRBJ2-1, with TRBD2 identical over 10 bases. CDR1 is KGHSH, CDR2 LQKENI, per germline. Losses at the gene ends were 4 bases for V and 7 bases for J; bases not matched to a gene: 7. The length of the CDR3 is 15 residues. CDR3 protein: CASSQSLAGVNEQFF. CDR3 DNA sequence: TGTGCCAGCTCACAAAGCCTAGCGGGAGTTAATGAGCAGTTCTTC.